This TCR beta chain was captured in a study of blood T cell repertoires in COVID-19. Data came from immunoSEQ multiplex PCR; TCRdb stores just in-frame clones and leaves some out. The sample holds about 250,000 clones, 85% seen once. This clone has only a few counts. V lost 3 bases and J 8 bases, leaving 5 bases between the germline ends. This CDR3 contains 11 residues. CDR1 LNHDA and CDR2 SQIVND come from the germline V gene (reference sequence). The source material was peripheral blood. The chain has TRBV19 and TRBJ2-1; no definite D call. The receptor was isolated from a woman aged 55 to 70 with active or convalescent COVID-19. The CDR3 reads CASSIRDEQFF. As DNA, the CDR3 is TGTGCCAGTAGTATTCGGGATGAGCAGTTCTTC.